This T cell receptor (beta chain) was captured in a study of memory CD4+ T cells and cytomegalovirus serostatus. Between the trimmed V and J ends, which lost 8 bases and 6 bases, there was a span of 19 bases. The CDR3 is made up of 14 amino acids. Germline CDR1 is SGHAT and CDR2 is FQNNGV. The sort gate was single viable CD3+CD4+CD8-CD45RO+ cells for memory CD4+ T cells. Libraries were prepared by immunoSEQ multiplex PCR; TCRdb keeps only in-frame clonotypes and omits some of them. The sample holds about 29,000 clones, about four fifths seen once. The receptor comes from an adult in good health and CMV-seronegative. This chain joins TRBV11-2 and TRBJ1-1; D is unclear. Sample: memory CD4+ T cells from blood. This CDR3 reads CASGGETRRAEAFF. The CDR3 nucleotides read TGTGCCAGCGGCGGGGAGACGCGAAGGGCTGAAGCTTTCTTT.